The 32 T cell receptor beta chains in this list originate from one sample, sequenced in a study of cytomegalovirus exposure and HLA in healthy donors. PCR used 60 Vbeta primers and 13 Jbeta primers. The table came from immunoSEQ multiplex PCR; TCRdb's copy has only in-frame clones and leaves some out. There are more than 95,000 clones in the sample; about four fifths occur only once, and under 1.5% lies in the top ten. Sequences were obtained from PBMCs. All receptors derive from a man younger than 45 in good health and CMV-seronegative.

The genes are TRBV27 and TRBJ2-1; 7 positions agree with TRBD2. The length of the CDR3 is 15 residues. CDR1 and CDR2 (germline): MNHEY, SMNVEV (reference sequence). The V segment lost 5 bases and the J segment 5 bases; nucleotides outside the gene matches: 9. CDR3 nucleotide sequence: TGTGCCAGCAGTCCGGGCAGTAGCGGGCACAATGAGCAGTTCTTC. Translating gives CASSPGSSGHNEQFF.

The V and J genes are TRBV9 and TRBJ2-3; 8 bases line up with TRBD2. Germline trimming cut 0 bases from V and 2 bases from J; bases unmatched to any gene: 2. Germline CDR1 and CDR2: SGDLS and YYNGEE. The CDR3 is 15 amino acids. CDR3 nucleotides: TGTGCCAGCAGCGTAGAGCGGGGGTACACAGATACGCAGTATTTT. Protein sequence: CASSVERGYTDTQYF.

The chain uses TRBV11-2 and TRBJ1-5; D is ambiguous. Trimming took off 6 bases at V and 6 bases at J, with 18 bases between the two ends. The CDR3 runs 15 residues. Germline CDR1 is SGHAT and CDR2 is FQNNGV. In DNA, the CDR3 is TGTGCCAGCAGTTCCGAATCGGCAGGTGGTCAGCCCCAGCATTTT. Its protein is CASSSESAGGQPQHF. The variable domain in full, completed from reference TRBV11-2 and TRBJ1-5, reads EAGVAQSPRYKIIEKRQSVAFWCNPISGHATLYWYQQILGQGPKLLIQFQNNGVVDDSQLPKDRFSAERLKGVDSTLKIQPAKLEDSAVYLCASSSESAGGQPQHFGDGTRLSIL.

The rearrangement joins TRBV18 to TRBJ1-1, with 7 bases lining up with TRBD1. Trimming took 1 base from V and 6 from J; bases not matched to a gene: 8. The CDR3 sequence is 15 residues long. Germline values: CDR1 KGHSH, CDR2 LQKENI. In DNA form, the CDR3 reads TGTGCCAGCTCACCACTCGACAGGGAGTTCGCTGAAGCTTTCTTT. This gives the protein CASSPLDREFAEAFF.

This chain connects TRBV18 to TRBJ2-7; TRBD2 agrees at 9 bases. The CDR3 covers 17 residues. Germline CDR1 is KGHSH and CDR2 is LQKENI. V dropped 5 bases and J dropped 3; count of bases not matched to a gene: 14. CDR3 in DNA: TGTGCCAGCTCAATTCCTAGCGGGACAACCCGGCACTACGAGCAGTACTTC. Protein: CASSIPSGTTRHYEQYF.

This clone was found a few times. The genes are TRBV5-1 and TRBJ2-4; 9 nucleotides align to TRBD1. V gave up 5 bases and J gave up 9 bases; unmatched junction bases: 12. CDR1 is SGHRS, CDR2 YFSETQ, per germline. The CDR3 is 15 residues long. CDR3 amino acids: CASRAGTGKYAIQYF. CDR3 in DNA: TGCGCCAGCAGGGCCGGGACAGGGAAGTATGCCATTCAGTACTTC.

CDR3 nucleotide sequence: TGTGCCAGCAGTGGTACCGGGACAGCTGAAGCTTTCTTT. This sequence encodes CASSGTGTAEAFF. This chain uses TRBV6-6 with TRBJ1-1; 7 nucleotides align to TRBD1. The CDR3 consists of 13 residues. With V trimmed by 5 bases and J by 6 bases, 6 bases remained unmatched. Looked up from germline, CDR1 is MNHNY and CDR2 is SVGAGI (reference sequence).

This clone has only one observation. The chain carries TRBV18 and TRBJ1-5; 8 nucleotides match TRBD1. This CDR3 has 15 amino acids. Looked up from germline, CDR1 is KGHSH and CDR2 is LQKENI. Trimming cost V 5 bases and J 7 bases; bases outside gene matches: 10. The CDR3 nucleotides read TGTGCCAGCTCAAAAGGGACAGGTAGGATCCAGCCCCAGCATTTT. It translates to CASSKGTGRIQPQHF.

The rearrangement uses TRBV11-2 and TRBJ2-3; the match to TRBD2 covers 12 bases. The length of the CDR3 is 16 residues. Trimming at V came to 1 base and at J to 2 bases, leaving 1 base not matched to a gene. Germline-derived CDR1 and CDR2 are SGHAT and FQNNGV. The CDR3 bases are TGTGCCAGCAGCTTAGGGACTAGCGGGGCCACAGATACGCAGTATTTT. Encoded protein: CASSLGTSGATDTQYF.

V usage is TRBV7-2 and J usage is TRBJ1-2, with D possibly TRBD1 on 6 matching bases. The CDR3 runs to 14 residues. Per germline, CDR1 SGHTA and CDR2 FQGNSA. Trimming shortened V by 6 bases and J by 2 bases, and 13 bases separated the two germline ends. CDR3 bases: TGTGCCAGCAGTTCCGCCGGGACAAACTATGGCTACACCTTC. It is translated as CASSSAGTNYGYTF.

A few counts support this clone. The V call is TRBV4-2, the J call TRBJ1-5; possibly TRBD1 for D (6 bases). The V gene's germline CDR1 is LGHNA and CDR2 YNFKEQ. CDR3 size: 15 residues. Trimming stripped 3 bases from V and 0 bases from J, with 9 bases between. CDR3 region: CASSQDSYSNQPQHF. DNA for the CDR3: TGTGCCAGCAGCCAGGACAGCTATAGCAATCAGCCCCAGCATTTT.

The gene calls are TRBV10-3 and TRBJ2-5, with a tentative D call TRBD1 (6 bases). Trimming took off 4 bases at V and 5 bases at J, with 14 bases between the two ends. Germline V gives CDR1 ENHRY, CDR2 SYGVKD. The CDR3 covers 14 residues. This chain's CDR3 is CAISAAQGRETQYF. The CDR3 DNA reads as TGTGCCATCAGTGCCGCACAGGGCAGGGAGACCCAGTACTTC.

The V call is TRBV21-1, the J call TRBJ1-1; the tabulated D call, TRBD1, remains unverified against the DNA. TRBV21-1 is flagged as a pseudogene. The CDR3 is 15 amino acids. The CDR3 loop is CASIFTDRVNTEAFF. For the CDR3, the DNA is TGTGCCAGCATTTTCACGGACAGAGTGAACACTGAAGCTTTCTTT.

J is TRBJ2-7 and V is TRBV19; D call uncertain. The CDR3 extends over 14 amino acids. CDR1 is LNHDA, CDR2 SQIVND, per germline (reference sequence). V lost 3 bases and J lost 5, with 14 bases in between. CDR3 sequence (DNA): TGTGCCAGTAGTATTATATTTAGTAGTGACGAGCAGTACTTC. As protein: CASSIIFSSDEQYF.

The V gene is TRBV6-5, the J gene TRBJ1-2, with 7 bases aligning to TRBD1. The length of the CDR3 is 13 residues. The V and J ends lost 6 bases and 4 bases, in that order; junction bases with no gene match: 5. Germline V gene data show CDR1 as MNHEY and CDR2 as SVGAGI. The CDR3 sequence: CASSSGGSYGYTF. In nucleotides, the CDR3 is TGTGCCAGCAGCTCAGGGGGTTCCTATGGCTACACCTTC.

This clone was observed a handful of times. The V and J genes are TRBV28 and TRBJ2-7; 9 nucleotides align to TRBD2. Germline V CDR1 and CDR2: MDHEN, SYDVKM. This CDR3 contains 15 residues. With V trimmed by 4 bases and J by 3 bases, 7 bases remained unmatched. The CDR3 loop reads CASSSFGGGDYEQYF. In nucleotides, the CDR3 is TGTGCCAGCAGTTCCTTCGGCGGGGGGGACTACGAGCAGTACTTC.

This clone has just a few counts. V usage is TRBV9 and J usage is TRBJ2-3, with TRBD2 matching 11 bases. The CDR3 covers 16 residues. Germline CDR1 is SGDLS and CDR2 is YYNGEE. The V segment lost 4 bases and the J segment 4 bases; nucleotides outside the gene matches: 8. Here the CDR3 reads CASSPTTSGSPDTQYF. CDR3 bases: TGTGCCAGCAGCCCTACTACTAGCGGGAGCCCAGATACGCAGTATTTT. The full variable domain, completed using reference TRBV9 and TRBJ2-3, is DSGVTQTPKHLITATGQRVTLRCSPRSGDLSVYWYQQSLDQGLQFLIQYYNGEERAKGNILERFSAQQFPDLHSELNLSSLELGDSALYFCASSPTTSGSPDTQYFGPGTRLTVL.

A few counts support this clone. The chain combines TRBV18 with TRBJ1-1; 11 bases are shared with TRBD1. Germline assignment: CDR1 KGHSH and CDR2 LQKENI. V lost 5 bases, J lost 2 bases, and 7 bases stayed unmatched. This CDR3 contains 16 residues. The CDR3 reads CASSRTGGAGNTEAFF. The CDR3 DNA is TGTGCCAGCTCAAGGACAGGGGGCGCGGGCAACACTGAAGCTTTCTTT.

The chain recombines TRBV6-1 with TRBJ1-4; maybe TRBD1 (6 bases). This CDR3 region has 14 residues. Germline CDR1 MNHNS, CDR2 SASEGT. The DNA for the CDR3 is TGTGGCATTAAGTGGACGGTACAGGGCGAAAAACTGTTTTTT. Protein: CGIKWTVQGEKLFF.

The chain uses TRBV2 and TRBJ1-5; 8 bases match TRBD1. This CDR3 is 14 amino acids long. From germline, CDR1 is SNHLY and CDR2 FYNNEI. V was pared by 6 bases and J by 5 bases, with 6 bases of the junction left unmatched. The CDR3, as DNA: TGTGCCAGCAGGAAAGACAGGGGACATCAGCCCCAGCATTTT. Its translation is CASRKDRGHQPQHF.

The rearrangement joins TRBV6-5 to TRBJ1-3; D is ambiguous. V gave up 7 bases and J gave up 4 bases, with 8 bases separating them. CDR3 length: 12 amino acids. Germline assignment: CDR1 MNHEY and CDR2 SVGAGI. CDR3 in amino acids: CASTTTGNTIYF. The CDR3 DNA reads as TGTGCCAGCACTACTACGGGAAACACCATATATTTT.

This clone was counted a few times. The CDR3 here is CASSDGWGGSSNQPQHF. CDR3 coding DNA: TGTGCCAGCAGTGACGGGTGGGGAGGGTCTAGCAATCAGCCCCAGCATTTT. V and J are TRBV6-1 and TRBJ1-5; D is unclear. The CDR3 sequence is 17 residues long. The germline CDR1 and CDR2 sequences are MNHNS and SASEGT. V was cut by 3 bases and J by 0 bases, with 15 bases left in between.

This clone turned up a few times. The chain uses TRBV4-1 and TRBJ1-1, with 12 bases that match TRBD1. This CDR3 is 16 amino acids long. Trimming removed 1 base from V and 3 bases from J; junction bases left unmatched: 3. Germline lookup yields CDR1 MGHRA and CDR2 YSYEKL. CDR3 DNA: TGCGCCAGCAGCCAAGGATGGGACAGGGGGCACACTGAAGCTTTCTTT. Amino acid sequence: CASSQGWDRGHTEAFF.

The chain employs TRBV27 and TRBJ1-2; 10 bases are a match to TRBD1. The CDR3 loop spans 18 amino acids. The V gene end was trimmed by 3 bases and the J gene end by 2 bases; junction bases not matched to a gene: 12. The V gene's germline CDR1 is MNHEY and CDR2 SMNVEV (reference sequence). The CDR3 here is CASSFVPGQGRGNYGYTF. CDR3 DNA: TGTGCCAGCAGTTTTGTCCCGGGACAGGGGAGAGGAAACTATGGCTACACCTTC.

The V gene is TRBV9, the J gene TRBJ2-7, with 11 bases aligning to TRBD2. Trimming removed 2 bases from V and 2 bases from J; junction bases left unmatched: 3. The CDR3 loop spans 15 amino acids. Germline CDR1 SGDLS, CDR2 YYNGEE. The CDR3 sequence is CASSVLAGGPYEQYF. The CDR3 bases are TGTGCCAGCAGCGTCCTAGCGGGAGGCCCCTACGAGCAGTACTTC.

The V and J genes are TRBV19 and TRBJ2-5; 9 bases line up with TRBD2. The CDR3 runs to 13 residues. The junction had 10 bases not matched to a gene; V was cut back by 8 bases and J by 9 bases. Germline CDR1 LNHDA, CDR2 SQIVND (reference sequence). This CDR3 reads CASGHGTSFSQYF. In DNA, the CDR3 is TGTGCCAGTGGGCATGGGACTAGCTTTTCCCAGTACTTC.

In its sample, this clone was seen once. The chain links TRBV19 to TRBJ1-2; D possibly corresponds to TRBD1 (6 bases). Looked up from germline, CDR1 is LNHDA and CDR2 is SQIVND (reference sequence). The CDR3 contains 15 residues. Trimming left V 8 bases short and J 7 bases short, with 23 bases between. For the CDR3, the DNA is TGTGCCAGTGTCCCGGGAGGGACACCAAGGGCTGGCTACACCTTC. It specifies CASVPGGTPRAGYTF.

The V call is TRBV29-1, the J call TRBJ2-3, with 8 bases that match TRBD1. Germline CDR1 reads SQVTM; CDR2 reads ANQGSEA. Trimming took 1 base from V and 3 from J; bases not matched to a gene: 3. CDR3 length: 14 residues. Here the CDR3 DNA reads TGCAGCGTTGAAGGGGACAGGTGGACAGATACGCAGTATTTT. This codes for CSVEGDRWTDTQYF.

The chain is built from TRBV4-3 and TRBJ2-7; TRBD2 matches at 11 bases. Looked up from germline, CDR1 is LGHNA and CDR2 is YSLEER. V shed 1 base, J shed 5 bases, and the junction held 4 bases outside the gene matches. The CDR3 spans 15 residues. The CDR3 protein is CASSQGTSGRDEQYF. The DNA of the CDR3 is TGCGCCAGCAGCCAAGGAACTAGCGGGAGAGACGAGCAGTACTTC.

This clone was seen a few times. The V and J genes are TRBV18 and TRBJ2-7, with a weak D call TRBD1 (5 bases). The V end was cut by 4 bases, the J end by 3 bases, with 13 bases between. Germline V gene data show CDR1 as KGHSH and CDR2 as LQKENI. The CDR3 runs 14 residues. CDR3 region: CASSLLDRNYEQYF. CDR3 DNA sequence: TGTGCCAGCTCACTTTTAGACAGAAACTACGAGCAGTACTTC.

The V call is TRBV5-4, the J call TRBJ2-7; 8 nucleotides line up with TRBD1. This CDR3 has 15 amino acids. After removal of 0 bases from V and 2 bases from J, the junction contained 4 bases not matched to a gene. CDR1 is SGHNT, CDR2 YYREEE, per germline (reference sequence). CDR3 coding DNA: TGTGCCAGCAGCTTGGAGGGGACAGGAACCTACGAGCAGTACTTC. Its translation is CASSLEGTGTYEQYF.

V and J are TRBV6-5 and TRBJ1-1, with D possibly TRBD1 on 5 matching bases. CDR1 and CDR2 (germline): MNHEY, SVGAGI. Trimming left V 2 bases short and J 7 bases short, with 14 bases between. The CDR3 is 14 residues long. The CDR3 DNA sequence: TGTGCCAGCAGTTACCGCACCGGGGGTGGTGAAGCTTTCTTT. Its protein is CASSYRTGGGEAFF.